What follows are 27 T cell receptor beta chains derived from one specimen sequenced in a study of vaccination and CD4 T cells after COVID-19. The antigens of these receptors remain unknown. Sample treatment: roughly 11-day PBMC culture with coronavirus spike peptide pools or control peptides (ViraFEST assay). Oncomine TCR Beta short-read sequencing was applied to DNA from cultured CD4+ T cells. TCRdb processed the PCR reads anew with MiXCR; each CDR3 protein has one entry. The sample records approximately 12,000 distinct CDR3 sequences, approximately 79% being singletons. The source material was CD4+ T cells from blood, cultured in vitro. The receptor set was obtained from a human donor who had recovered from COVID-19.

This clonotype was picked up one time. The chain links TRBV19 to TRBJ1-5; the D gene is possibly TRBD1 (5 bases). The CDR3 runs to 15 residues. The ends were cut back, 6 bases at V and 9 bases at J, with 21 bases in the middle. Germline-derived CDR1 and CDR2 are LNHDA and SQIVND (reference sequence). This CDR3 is CASSLSRGRTPPQHF. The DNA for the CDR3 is TGTGCCAGTAGCCTCTCCCGGGGCAGGACGCCGCCCCAGCATTTT.

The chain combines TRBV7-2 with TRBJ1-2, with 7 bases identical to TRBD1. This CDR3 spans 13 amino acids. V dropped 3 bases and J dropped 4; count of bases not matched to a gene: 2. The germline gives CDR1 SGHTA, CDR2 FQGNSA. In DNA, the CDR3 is TGTGCCAGCAGCTTGGGGGACAGCTATGGCTACACCTTC. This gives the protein CASSLGDSYGYTF.

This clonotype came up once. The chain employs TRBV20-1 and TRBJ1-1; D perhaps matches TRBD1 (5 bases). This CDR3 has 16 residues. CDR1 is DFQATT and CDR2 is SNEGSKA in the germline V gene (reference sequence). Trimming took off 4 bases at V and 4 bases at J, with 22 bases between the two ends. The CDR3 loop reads CSAKMHGRDPATEAFF. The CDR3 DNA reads TGCAGTGCTAAGATGCACGGTCGGGACCCAGCCACTGAAGCTTTCTTT.

The CDR3 here is CASVAHGPRGTDTQYF. In DNA form, the CDR3 reads TGTGCCAGCGTGGCCCACGGACCGAGGGGGACAGATACGCAGTATTTT. The rearrangement links TRBV6-1 to TRBJ2-3, with D maybe TRBD1 (6 bases). Trimming shortened V by 8 bases and J by 3 bases, and 21 bases separated the two germline ends. Germline CDR1 MNHNS, CDR2 SASEGT. The CDR3 consists of 16 residues.

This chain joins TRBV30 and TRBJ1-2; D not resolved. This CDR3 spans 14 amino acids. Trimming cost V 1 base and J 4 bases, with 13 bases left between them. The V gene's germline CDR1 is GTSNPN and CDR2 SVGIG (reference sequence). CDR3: CAWSGSLFLYGYTF. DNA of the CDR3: TGTGCCTGGAGTGGAAGCCTATTTCTCTATGGCTACACCTTC.

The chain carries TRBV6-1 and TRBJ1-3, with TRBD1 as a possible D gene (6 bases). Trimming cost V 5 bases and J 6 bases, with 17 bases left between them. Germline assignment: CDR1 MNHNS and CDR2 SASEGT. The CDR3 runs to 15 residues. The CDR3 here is CASSPTGRGLNTIYF. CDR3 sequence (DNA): TGTGCCAGCAGTCCAACGGGGAGGGGGTTAAACACCATATATTTT.

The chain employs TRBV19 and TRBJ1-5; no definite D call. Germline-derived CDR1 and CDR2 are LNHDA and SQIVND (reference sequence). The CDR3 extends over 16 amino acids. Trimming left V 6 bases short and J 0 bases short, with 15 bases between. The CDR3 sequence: CASRPRGDNSNQPQHF. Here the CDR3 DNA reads TGTGCCAGTAGACCGCGGGGAGACAATAGCAATCAGCCCCAGCATTTT. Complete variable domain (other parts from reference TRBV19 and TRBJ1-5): DGGITQSPKYLFRKEGQNVTLSCEQNLNHDAMYWYRQDPGQGLRLIYYSQIVNDFQKGDIAEGYSVSREKKESFPLTVTSAQKNPTAFYLCASRPRGDNSNQPQHFGDGTRLSIL.

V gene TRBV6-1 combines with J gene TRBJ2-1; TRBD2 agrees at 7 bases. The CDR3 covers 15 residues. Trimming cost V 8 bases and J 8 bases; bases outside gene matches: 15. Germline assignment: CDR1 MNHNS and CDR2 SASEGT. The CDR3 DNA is TGTGCCAGCTTCCCCGGTGGCGGGAGACCACATGAGCAGTTCTTC. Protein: CASFPGGGRPHEQFF.

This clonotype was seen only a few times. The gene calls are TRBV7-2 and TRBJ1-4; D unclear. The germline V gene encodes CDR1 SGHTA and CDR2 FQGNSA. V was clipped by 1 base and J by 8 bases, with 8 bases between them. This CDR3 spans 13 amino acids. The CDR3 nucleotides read TGTGCCAGCAGCTTAGTTGCAGACGAAAAACTGTTTTTT. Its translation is CASSLVADEKLFF.

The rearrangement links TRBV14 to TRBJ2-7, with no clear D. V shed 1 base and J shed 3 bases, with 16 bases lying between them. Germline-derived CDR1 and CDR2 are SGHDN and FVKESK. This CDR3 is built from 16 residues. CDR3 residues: CASSQVGKGTFYEQYF. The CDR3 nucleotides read TGTGCCAGCAGCCAAGTGGGGAAGGGAACATTCTACGAGCAGTACTTC.

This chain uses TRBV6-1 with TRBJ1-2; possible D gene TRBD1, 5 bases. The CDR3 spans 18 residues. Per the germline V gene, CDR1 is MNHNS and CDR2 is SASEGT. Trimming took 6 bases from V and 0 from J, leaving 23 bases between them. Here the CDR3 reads CASSSPGSNPGANYGYTF. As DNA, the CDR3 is TGTGCCAGCAGCTCTCCAGGGTCGAACCCCGGCGCTAACTATGGCTACACCTTC.

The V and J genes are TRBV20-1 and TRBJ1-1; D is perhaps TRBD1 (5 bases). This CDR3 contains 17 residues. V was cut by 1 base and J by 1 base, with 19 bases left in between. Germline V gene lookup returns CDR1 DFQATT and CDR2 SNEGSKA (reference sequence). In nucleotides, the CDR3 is TGCAGTGCTAGAGGTCTCGGCAGGGCGGGTGGGAACACTGAAGCTTTCTTT. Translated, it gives CSARGLGRAGGNTEAFF.

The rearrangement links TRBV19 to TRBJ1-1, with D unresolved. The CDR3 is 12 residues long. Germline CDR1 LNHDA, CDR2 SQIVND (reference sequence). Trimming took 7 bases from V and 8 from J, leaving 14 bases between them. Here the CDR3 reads CASIGRGREAFF. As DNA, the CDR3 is TGTGCCAGTATCGGGCGAGGGAGGGAAGCTTTCTTT.

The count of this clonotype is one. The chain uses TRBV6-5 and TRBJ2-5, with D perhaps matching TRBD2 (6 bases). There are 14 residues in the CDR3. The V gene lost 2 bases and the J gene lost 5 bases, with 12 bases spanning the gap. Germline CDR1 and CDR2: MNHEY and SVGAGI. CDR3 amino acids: CASSYGGRRETQYF. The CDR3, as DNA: TGTGCCAGCAGTTACGGGGGGAGGCGGGAGACCCAGTACTTC.

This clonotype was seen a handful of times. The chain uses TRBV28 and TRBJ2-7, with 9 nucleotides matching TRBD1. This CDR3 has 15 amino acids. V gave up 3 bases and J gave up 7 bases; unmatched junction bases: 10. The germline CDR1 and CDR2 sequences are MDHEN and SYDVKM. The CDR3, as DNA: TGTGCCAGCAGTTTGGGGGGGACAGGGTTGAGGGAGCAGTACTTC. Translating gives CASSLGGTGLREQYF.

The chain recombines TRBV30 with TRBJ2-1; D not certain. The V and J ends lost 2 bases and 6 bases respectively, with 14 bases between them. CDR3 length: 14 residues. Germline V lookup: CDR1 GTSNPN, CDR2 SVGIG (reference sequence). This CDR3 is CAWSPGPEPNEQFF. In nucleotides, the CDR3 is TGTGCCTGGAGTCCGGGCCCGGAGCCCAATGAGCAGTTCTTC.

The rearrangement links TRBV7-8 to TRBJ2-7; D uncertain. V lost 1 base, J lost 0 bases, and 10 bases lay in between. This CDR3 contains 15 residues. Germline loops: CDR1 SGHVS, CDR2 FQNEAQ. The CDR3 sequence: CASSLGRTSSYEQYF. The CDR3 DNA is TGTGCCAGCAGCTTAGGACGGACGAGCTCCTACGAGCAGTACTTC.

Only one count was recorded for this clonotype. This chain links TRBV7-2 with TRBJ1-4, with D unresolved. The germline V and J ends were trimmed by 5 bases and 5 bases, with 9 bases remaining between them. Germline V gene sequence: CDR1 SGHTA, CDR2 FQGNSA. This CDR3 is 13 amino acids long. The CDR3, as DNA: TGTGCCAGCAGCCCGGTACACAATGAAAAACTGTTTTTT. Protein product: CASSPVHNEKLFF. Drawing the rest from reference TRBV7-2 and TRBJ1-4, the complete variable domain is GAGVSQSPSNKVTEKGKDVELRCDPISGHTALYWYRQSLGQGLEFLIYFQGNSAPDKSGLPSDRFSAERTGGSVSTLTIQRTQQEDSAVYLCASSPVHNEKLFFGSGTQLSVL.

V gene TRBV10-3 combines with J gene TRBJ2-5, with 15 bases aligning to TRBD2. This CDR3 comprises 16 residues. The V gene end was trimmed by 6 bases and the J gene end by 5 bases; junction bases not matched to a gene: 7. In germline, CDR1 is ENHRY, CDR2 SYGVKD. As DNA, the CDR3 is TGTGCCATCAGCCAAGGACTAGCGGGAGGGTCCGAGACCCAGTACTTC. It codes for CAISQGLAGGSETQYF.

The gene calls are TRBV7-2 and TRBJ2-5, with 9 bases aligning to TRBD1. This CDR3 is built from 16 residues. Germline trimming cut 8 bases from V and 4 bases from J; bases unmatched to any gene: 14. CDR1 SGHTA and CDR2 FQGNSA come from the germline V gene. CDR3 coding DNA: TGTGCCAGCGATAAGATAGGGACAGGGAGGAGAGAGACCCAGTACTTC. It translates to CASDKIGTGRRETQYF.

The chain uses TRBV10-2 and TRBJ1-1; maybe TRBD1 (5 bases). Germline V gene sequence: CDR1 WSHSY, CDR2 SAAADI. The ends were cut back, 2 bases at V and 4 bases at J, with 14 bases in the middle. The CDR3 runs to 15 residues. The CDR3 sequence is CASSELIIGTTEAFF. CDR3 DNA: TGCGCCAGCAGTGAGCTTATCATAGGGACCACTGAAGCTTTCTTT.

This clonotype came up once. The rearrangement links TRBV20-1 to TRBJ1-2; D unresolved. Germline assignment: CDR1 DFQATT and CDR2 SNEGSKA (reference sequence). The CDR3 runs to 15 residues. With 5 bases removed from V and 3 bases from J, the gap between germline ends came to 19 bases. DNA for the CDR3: TGCAGTGCTCGACCAGCCGCCTACGAATACTATGGCTACACCTTC. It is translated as CSARPAAYEYYGYTF.

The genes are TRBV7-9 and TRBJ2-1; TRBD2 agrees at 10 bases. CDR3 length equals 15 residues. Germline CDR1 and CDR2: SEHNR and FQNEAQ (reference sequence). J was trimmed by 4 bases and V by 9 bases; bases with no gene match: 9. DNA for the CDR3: TGTGCCAGTACCCCCGGGACTAGCGCATACAATGAGCAGTTCTTC. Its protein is CASTPGTSAYNEQFF.

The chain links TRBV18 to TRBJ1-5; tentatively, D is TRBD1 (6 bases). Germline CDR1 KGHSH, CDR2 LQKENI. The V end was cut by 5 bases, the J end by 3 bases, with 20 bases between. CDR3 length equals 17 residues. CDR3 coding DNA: TGTGCCAGCTCAACCATACAGGGTCAGCGCTCCAATCAGCCCCAGCATTTT. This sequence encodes CASSTIQGQRSNQPQHF.

Here the CDR3 reads CATSKAGVVTYEQYF. In DNA, the CDR3 is TGTGCCACCAGCAAGGCCGGGGTTGTCACCTACGAGCAGTACTTC. V and J are TRBV15 and TRBJ2-7; maybe TRBD2 (5 bases). CDR1 and CDR2 from the germline V gene are LNHNV and YYDKDF (reference sequence). Trimming took 4 bases from V and 2 from J, leaving 15 bases between them. The length of the CDR3 is 15 residues.

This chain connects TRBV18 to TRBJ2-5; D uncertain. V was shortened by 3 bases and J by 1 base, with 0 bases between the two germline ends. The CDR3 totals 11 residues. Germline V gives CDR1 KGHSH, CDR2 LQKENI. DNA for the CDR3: TGTGCCAGCTCACCCCAAGAGACCCAGTACTTC. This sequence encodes CASSPQETQYF.

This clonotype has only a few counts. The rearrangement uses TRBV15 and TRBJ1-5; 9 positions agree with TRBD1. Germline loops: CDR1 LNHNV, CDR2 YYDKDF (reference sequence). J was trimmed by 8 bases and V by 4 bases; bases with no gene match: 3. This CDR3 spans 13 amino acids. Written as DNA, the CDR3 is TGTGCCACCAGCATGGACAGGGGAGAGCCCCAGCATTTT. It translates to CATSMDRGEPQHF.